One and the same sample provided the 3 T cell receptor beta chains below, sequenced in a study of vaccination and CD4 T cells after COVID-19. The treatment is: approximately 11-day PBMC culture with coronavirus spike peptide pools or control peptides (ViraFEST assay). Oncomine TCR Beta short-read sequencing was applied to DNA from cultured CD4+ T cells. Each CDR3 protein is one row after TCRdb ran MiXCR on the PCR reads. This table holds roughly 17,000 distinct CDR3 sequences, around 35% found once. These TCRs' antigens remain unknown. What was sequenced was CD4+ T cells from blood, cultured in vitro. Source of these receptors: a human donor who had recovered from COVID-19.

This clonotype was seen a handful of times. The chain joins TRBV20-1 to TRBJ1-2, with D uncertain. Trimming left V 3 bases short and J 0 bases short, with 11 bases between. Germline V gives CDR1 DFQATT, CDR2 SNEGSKA (reference sequence). This CDR3 is 14 amino acids long. The CDR3, as DNA: TGCAGTGCTAGGACTGGCAGTTCTAACTATGGCTACACCTTC. As protein: CSARTGSSNYGYTF.

A few counts support this clonotype. The chain is built from TRBV7-8 and TRBJ2-7; possible D gene TRBD1, 6 bases. The CDR3 runs to 14 residues. V lost 3 bases and J 3 bases, leaving 12 bases between the germline ends. Germline V gives CDR1 SGHVS, CDR2 FQNEAQ. The CDR3 sequence is CASSFEDSFYEQYF. CDR3 DNA: TGTGCCAGCAGCTTCGAGGACAGTTTCTACGAGCAGTACTTC.

This clonotype was seen only once. The V and J genes are TRBV10-2 and TRBJ2-1; D unclear. V lost 3 bases and J lost 3, with 15 bases in between. The CDR3 sequence is 16 residues long. Germline lookup yields CDR1 WSHSY and CDR2 SAAADI. This CDR3 is CASSDPLPLLYNEQFF. Written as DNA, the CDR3 is TGCGCCAGCAGTGATCCCCTCCCTCTACTCTACAATGAGCAGTTCTTC.